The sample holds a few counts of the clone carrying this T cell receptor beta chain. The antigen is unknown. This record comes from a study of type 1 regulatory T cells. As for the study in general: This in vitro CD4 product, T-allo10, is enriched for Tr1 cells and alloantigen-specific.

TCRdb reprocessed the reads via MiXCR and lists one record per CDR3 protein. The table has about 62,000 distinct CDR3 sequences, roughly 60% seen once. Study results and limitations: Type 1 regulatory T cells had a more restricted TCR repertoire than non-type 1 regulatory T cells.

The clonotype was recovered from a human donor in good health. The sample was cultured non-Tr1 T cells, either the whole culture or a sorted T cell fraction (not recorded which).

In DNA form, the CDR3 reads TGCAGTGCTAGAAAGCGGACCTACCACAATGAGCAGTTCTTC. Its translation is CSARKRTYHNEQFF. This rearrangement joins TRBV20-1 to TRBJ2-1, with D maybe TRBD2 (5 bases). Looked up from germline, CDR1 is DFQATT and CDR2 is SNEGSKA (reference sequence). This CDR3 comprises 14 residues. Trimming shortened V by 2 bases and J by 5 bases, and 13 bases separated the two germline ends.